These 24 T cell receptor beta chains share one sample of origin, sequenced in a study of human T cells and chemical hapten exposure. TCRdb called the RACE reads again in MiXCR, with one record for every CDR3 protein. This table holds tens of thousands of distinct CDR3 sequences, 10% to 15% found once. Time point specified: patch test 3, about 24 weeks after DPC sensitization. The treatment here: therapeutic diphenylcyclopropenone sensitization with weekly scalp DPC. This sample comprised whole blood, obtained in connection with sensitization to the hapten diphenylcyclopropenone (DPC). The receptor set was obtained from a woman in her forties or fifties with alopecia areata. Some clones in this sample may be carry-over from other donors' samples.

This clonotype was picked up many times. The J gene is TRBJ2-2, the V gene TRBV24-1; D not resolved. V lost 2 bases, J lost 1 base, and 10 bases lay in between. The germline CDR1 and CDR2 sequences are KGHDR and SFDVKD. The CDR3 is made up of 16 amino acids. For the CDR3, the DNA is TGTGCCACCAGTGATTCCCGACTGGGGAACACCGGGGAGCTGTTTTTT. Its protein product is CATSDSRLGNTGELFF.

The rearrangement joins TRBV21-1 to TRBJ2-4; the D call of TRBD1 is as the table states it, not checked on the DNA. TRBV21-1 is given as a pseudogene. This CDR3 contains 16 residues. The CDR3 sequence: CASSKRQGIAKNIQYF. The DNA of the CDR3 is TGTGCCAGCAGCAAACGACAGGGGATAGCCAAAAACATTCAGTACTTC.

V and J are TRBV6-1 and TRBJ2-2; TRBD1 aligns across 7 bases. This CDR3 contains 16 residues. With V trimmed by 6 bases and J by 0 bases, 7 bases remained unmatched. Germline CDR1 is MNHNS and CDR2 is SASEGT. For the CDR3, the DNA is TGTGCCAGCAGCACAGGGGTTTCCGCGAACACCGGGGAGCTGTTTTTT. Amino acids: CASSTGVSANTGELFF.

Comments on this clonotype: At one of its ends the junction is not consistent with the germline gene, which may arise from a read error. This chain connects TRBV29-1 to TRBJ2-3, with no clear D. The CDR3 loop spans 8 amino acids. Germline V CDR1 and CDR2: SQVTM, ANQGSEA. The CDR3 coding sequence is TGTACGACAGATACGCAGTATTTT. Its translation: CTTDTQYF.

This clonotype was counted ten times or more. The V call is TRBV4-2, the J call TRBJ2-7; the D gene is possibly TRBD2 (5 bases). Germline loops: CDR1 LGHNA, CDR2 YNFKEQ. Between the trimmed V and J ends, which lost 3 bases and 2 bases, there was a span of 17 bases. This CDR3 contains 16 residues. CDR3 in amino acids: CASSHPGKQSPYEQYF. The CDR3 DNA follows: TGTGCCAGCAGCCACCCCGGGAAGCAATCCCCCTACGAGCAGTACTTC.

There are many counts of this clonotype. The chain joins TRBV5-1 to TRBJ2-3, with D tentatively TRBD1 (6 bases). Trimming stripped 4 bases from V and 3 bases from J, with 6 bases between. This CDR3 has 12 amino acids. In germline, CDR1 is SGHRS, CDR2 YFSETQ. CDR3 protein: CASSTGTDTQYF. CDR3 DNA: TGCGCCAGCAGCACAGGGACAGATACGCAGTATTTT.

The rearrangement joins TRBV29-1 to TRBJ1-2; the match to TRBD1 covers 7 bases. Germline V gives CDR1 SQVTM, CDR2 ANQGSEA. The CDR3 runs to 13 residues. V shed 5 bases, J shed 8 bases, and the junction held 11 bases outside the gene matches. The CDR3 coding sequence is TGCAGCGTTCGCCAGACAGGGAATGGAGGCTACACCTTC. Amino acid sequence: CSVRQTGNGGYTF.

The chain links TRBV7-7 to TRBJ2-5; D unclear. Between the trimmed V and J ends, which lost 0 bases and 5 bases, there was a span of 10 bases. The CDR3 consists of 14 residues. Germline CDR1 reads SSHAT; CDR2 reads FNYEAQ (reference sequence). CDR3 nucleotides: TGTGCCAGCAGCTTAGCCTCCTCCGGGGAGACCCAGTACTTC. Its translation: CASSLASSGETQYF.

This clonotype was counted ten times or more. The chain recombines TRBV15 with TRBJ2-1; no clear D gene. The CDR3 length is 15 residues. V lost 5 bases to trimming and J lost 4 bases, with 15 bases between them. Germline CDR1 and CDR2: LNHNV and YYDKDF (reference sequence). CDR3 in amino acids: CATSRVSLRYNEQFF. CDR3 DNA sequence: TGTGCCACCAGCCGCGTGTCTCTGCGGTACAATGAGCAGTTCTTC.

The CDR3 here is CASSQVHQETQYF. The DNA of the CDR3 is TGTGCCAGCAGCCAAGTCCACCAAGAGACCCAGTACTTC. J is TRBJ2-5 and V is TRBV3-1; no clear D gene. The V gene's germline CDR1 is LGHDT and CDR2 YNNKEL (reference sequence). V lost 1 base and J lost 0, with 3 bases in between. The CDR3 runs to 13 residues.

The V gene is TRBV29-1, the J gene TRBJ1-5; D ambiguous. Germline V gene data show CDR1 as SQVTM and CDR2 as ANQGSEA. V lost 7 bases and J lost 6, with 13 bases in between. The CDR3 extends over 12 amino acids. The CDR3 nucleotides are TGCAGCGGTGGGGATGACGGTCAGCCCCAGCATTTT. Translated: CSGGDDGQPQHF.

V and J are TRBV6-6 and TRBJ1-1, with 9 positions matching TRBD1. This CDR3 is built from 18 residues. Germline CDR1 reads MNHNY; CDR2 reads SVGAGI (reference sequence). V dropped 2 bases and J dropped 3; count of bases not matched to a gene: 13. CDR3 in amino acids: CASSYPSGTGRFDTEAFF. In nucleotides, the CDR3 is TGTGCCAGCAGTTACCCATCCGGGACAGGGAGGTTCGACACTGAAGCTTTCTTT.

This clonotype was detected a few times. The chain has TRBV29-1 and TRBJ2-4, with D perhaps TRBD1 or TRBD2 (6 bases each). Trimming removed 3 bases from V and 4 bases from J, with 10 bases in between. The CDR3 has 13 residues. CDR1 SQVTM and CDR2 ANQGSEA come from the germline V gene. In DNA form, the CDR3 reads TGCAGCGTTGAGGAGGGGGGAAAAAACATTCAGTACTTC. This gives the protein CSVEEGGKNIQYF.

This clonotype was counted many times. This chain connects TRBV7-2 to TRBJ2-4; 7 bases map to TRBD1. Trimming cost V 4 bases and J 7 bases; bases outside gene matches: 7. The germline CDR1 and CDR2 sequences are SGHTA and FQGNSA. CDR3 length: 14 residues. The CDR3: CASSYGDSRNIQYF. As DNA, the CDR3 is TGTGCCAGCAGCTACGGGGACAGCAGGAACATTCAGTACTTC.

The chain links TRBV20-1 to TRBJ2-7; D is unclear. The V gene lost 3 bases and the J gene lost 6 bases, with 24 bases spanning the gap. Germline CDR1 and CDR2: DFQATT and SNEGSKA (reference sequence). The CDR3 contains 16 residues. The CDR3 DNA follows: TGCAGTGCTAGGGACCCCATAGCCTCACGGCTAGGCGAGCAGTACTTC. Its protein is CSARDPIASRLGEQYF.

Many counts were recorded for this clonotype. The rearrangement uses TRBV2 and TRBJ2-1; D call uncertain. V lost 3 bases, J lost 2 bases, and 8 bases lay in between. The CDR3 sequence is 14 residues long. In germline, CDR1 is SNHLY, CDR2 FYNNEI. The CDR3 is CASSEVGPYNEQFF. The CDR3 DNA sequence: TGTGCCAGCAGTGAGGTGGGTCCCTACAATGAGCAGTTCTTC.

This chain joins TRBV10-3 and TRBJ2-6; D is possibly TRBD1 (7 bases). V lost 5 bases, J lost 4 bases, and 18 bases lay in between. From germline, CDR1 is ENHRY and CDR2 SYGVKD. There are 17 residues in the CDR3. CDR3 protein: CAISRTGGGRGANVLTF. The CDR3 nucleotides are TGTGCCATCAGTCGGACAGGAGGGGGACGAGGGGCCAACGTCCTGACTTTC.

The CDR3 bases are TGTGCCAGCACCCCCGACGCAGGGGCGCAAGAGACCCAGTACTTC. Translation: CASTPDAGAQETQYF. The rearrangement uses TRBV2 and TRBJ2-5; D might be TRBD1 (6 bases). Germline loops: CDR1 SNHLY, CDR2 FYNNEI. The CDR3 runs to 15 residues. Trimming took off 7 bases at V and 2 bases at J, with 17 bases between the two ends.

The V and J genes are TRBV12-3 or TRBV12-4 and TRBJ2-5; D gene ambiguous. V lost 1 base and J 5 bases, leaving 17 bases between the germline ends. The CDR3 contains 16 residues. CDR3 nucleotide sequence: TGTGCCAGCAGTTTAGATGACACCCAAGGCGTGGAGACCCAGTACTTC. This codes for CASSLDDTQGVETQYF.

The chain joins TRBV5-1 to TRBJ2-7, with no clear D. Trimming took 2 bases from V and 3 from J, leaving 15 bases between them. The CDR3 covers 15 residues. Looked up from germline, CDR1 is SGHRS and CDR2 is YFSETQ. CDR3 nucleotide sequence: TGCGCCAGCAGCTTTACCGCGGCAGTGGGCTACGAGCAGTACTTC. Amino acids: CASSFTAAVGYEQYF. Combining the CDR3 with reference TRBV5-1 and TRBJ2-7 gives the whole variable domain KAGVTQTPRYLIKTRGQQVTLSCSPISGHRSVSWYQQTPGQGLQFLFEYFSETQRNKGNFPGRFSGRQFSNSRSEMNVSTLELGDSALYLCASSFTAAVGYEQYFGPGTRLTVT.

This clonotype occurred many times. The chain joins TRBV12-3 or TRBV12-4 to TRBJ2-3; D possibly matches TRBD1 or TRBD2 (5 bases each). Trimming took off 7 bases at V and 4 bases at J, with 12 bases between the two ends. The CDR3 has 13 residues. In DNA form, the CDR3 reads TGTGCCAGCAACCCGGGACGACCAGATACGCAGTATTTT. As protein: CASNPGRPDTQYF.

This clonotype was counted between two and nine times. This rearrangement joins TRBV5-4 to TRBJ1-1, with a weak D call TRBD1 (6 bases). The germline V gene encodes CDR1 SGHNT and CDR2 YYREEE (reference sequence). The length of the CDR3 is 15 residues. The V gene lost 4 bases and the J gene lost 6 bases, with 19 bases spanning the gap. DNA for the CDR3: TGTGCCAGCAGCCCCCCCCCAGGGGAAGTTGCTGAAGCTTTCTTT. Translation gives CASSPPPGEVAEAFF.

This chain links TRBV7-6 with TRBJ2-3; 10 bases fit TRBD2. The CDR3 sequence is 15 residues long. Germline values: CDR1 SGHVS, CDR2 FNYEAQ. With 9 bases clipped from V and 4 bases from J, the junction kept 10 bases outside the gene matches. CDR3 bases: TGTGCCAGTCTAGCGGGAGCGTTAGGGGCAGATACGCAGTATTTT. This sequence encodes CASLAGALGADTQYF.

In its sample, this clonotype was seen many times. J is TRBJ2-7 and V is TRBV29-1; 7 bases align to TRBD2. The J segment lost 1 base and the V segment lost 6 bases, leaving 9 bases of the junction unmatched. CDR3 length: 14 residues. Germline V gene lookup returns CDR1 SQVTM and CDR2 ANQGSEA. The CDR3 loop reads CSVELSSGSYEQYF. In DNA form, the CDR3 reads TGCAGCGTGGAACTCTCTAGCGGTTCCTACGAGCAGTACTTC.